The T cell receptor beta chain under discussion was sequenced for a study of shared clonotypes between healthy human individuals. Study details: Researchers assigned three CD4 naive, three CD4 memory, two CD8 naive and one CD8 memory plate to each donor. Broader study findings: When naive CD4 clonotypes were compared across a few donors, about 5% were shared. Investigators collected only blood, and repertoires in tissues likely differ.

Naive CD45RA+ and memory CD45RA-negative subsets were split from CD4+ cells. CDR3 length equals 15 residues. Deletions cut 7 bases from V and 2 bases from J, with 16 bases between. Germline V CDR1 and CDR2: MGHRA, YSYEKL. Worth noting for this clone: Its antigen is still unknown.

Here immunoSEQ multiplex PCR was the method, and the copy in TCRdb shows in-frame clones only, minus some. Counted here are hundreds of thousands of clones, approximately 75% occurring once; the ten biggest clones make up under 2%. The TCR originated in a woman in her 30s in good health. The sequencing sample was made of memory CD4+ T cells sorted from blood. Subset of the sample: CD45RA-negative fraction. This chain connects TRBV4-1 to TRBJ2-3; D uncertain. The CDR3 reads CASTRSPRVTDTQYF. The DNA of the CDR3 is TGCGCCAGCACCCGCTCCCCCCGAGTCACAGATACGCAGTATTTT.